This T cell receptor (beta chain) came from a study of blood T cell repertoires in COVID-19. Germline-derived CDR1 and CDR2 are MNHEY and SVGEGT. CDR3 size: 16 residues. The V segment lost 0 bases and the J segment 4 bases; nucleotides outside the gene matches: 5. This table comes from immunoSEQ multiplex PCR, and its TCRdb copy is limited to in-frame clones, with some not included. The sample carries a few hundred thousand clones, around 89% recorded once. The specimen was peripheral blood. The sequence came from a man younger than 35 who had recovered from COVID-19. The chain joins TRBV6-2 or TRBV6-3 to TRBJ2-2; TRBD2 matches at 7 bases. CDR3 sequence: CASSYSAREPTGELFF. The CDR3 DNA reads as TGTGCCAGCAGTTACTCTGCGCGGGAGCCCACCGGGGAGCTGTTTTTT.